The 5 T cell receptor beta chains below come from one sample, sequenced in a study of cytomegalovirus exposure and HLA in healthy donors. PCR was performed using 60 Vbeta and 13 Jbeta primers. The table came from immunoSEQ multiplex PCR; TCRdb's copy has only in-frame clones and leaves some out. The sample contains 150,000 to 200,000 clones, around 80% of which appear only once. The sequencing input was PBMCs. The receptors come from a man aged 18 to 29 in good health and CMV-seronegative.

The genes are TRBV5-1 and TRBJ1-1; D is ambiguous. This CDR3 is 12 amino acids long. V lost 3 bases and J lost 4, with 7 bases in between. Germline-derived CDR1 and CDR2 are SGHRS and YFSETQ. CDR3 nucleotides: TGCGCCAGCAGCTCAGGTCCCACTGAAGCTTTCTTT. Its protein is CASSSGPTEAFF.

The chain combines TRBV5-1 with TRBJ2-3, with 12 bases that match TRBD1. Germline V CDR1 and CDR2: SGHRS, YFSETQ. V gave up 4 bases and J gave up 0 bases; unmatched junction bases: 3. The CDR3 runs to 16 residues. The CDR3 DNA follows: TGCGCCAGCAGCCGGGGACAGGGGGCTAGCACAGATACGCAGTATTTT. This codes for CASSRGQGASTDTQYF.

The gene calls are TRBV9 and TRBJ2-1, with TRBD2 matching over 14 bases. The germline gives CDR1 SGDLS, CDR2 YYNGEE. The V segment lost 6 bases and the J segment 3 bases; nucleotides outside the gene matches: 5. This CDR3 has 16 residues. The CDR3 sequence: CASTATSGGDYNEQFF. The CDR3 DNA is TGTGCCAGCACCGCGACTAGCGGGGGGGACTACAATGAGCAGTTCTTC.

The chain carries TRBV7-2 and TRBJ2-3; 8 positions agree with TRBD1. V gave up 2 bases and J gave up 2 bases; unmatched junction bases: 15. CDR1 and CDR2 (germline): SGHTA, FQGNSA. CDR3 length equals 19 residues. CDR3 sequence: CASSLIGQGASPFTDTQYF. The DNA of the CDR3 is TGTGCCAGCAGCTTAATCGGGCAGGGGGCGTCACCTTTCACAGATACGCAGTATTTT.

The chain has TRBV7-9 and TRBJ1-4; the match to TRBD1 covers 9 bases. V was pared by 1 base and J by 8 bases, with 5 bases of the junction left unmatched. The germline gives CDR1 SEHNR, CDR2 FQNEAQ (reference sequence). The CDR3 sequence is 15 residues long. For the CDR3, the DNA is TGTGCCAGCAGCTTAGGGGACAGGGTGCGGGAAAAACTGTTTTTT. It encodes CASSLGDRVREKLFF.